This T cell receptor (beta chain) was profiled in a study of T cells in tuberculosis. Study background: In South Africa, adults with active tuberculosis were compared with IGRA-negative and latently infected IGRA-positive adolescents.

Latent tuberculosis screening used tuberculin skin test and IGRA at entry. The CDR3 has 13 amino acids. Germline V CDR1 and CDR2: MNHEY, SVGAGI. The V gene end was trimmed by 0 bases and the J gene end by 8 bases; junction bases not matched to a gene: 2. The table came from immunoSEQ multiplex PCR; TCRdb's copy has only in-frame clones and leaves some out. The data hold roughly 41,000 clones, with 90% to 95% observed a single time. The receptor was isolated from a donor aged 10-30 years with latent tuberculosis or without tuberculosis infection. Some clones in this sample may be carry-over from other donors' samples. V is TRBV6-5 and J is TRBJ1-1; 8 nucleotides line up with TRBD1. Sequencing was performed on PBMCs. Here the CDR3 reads CASSYSRTGEAFF. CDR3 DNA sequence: TGTGCCAGCAGTTACTCTCGGACAGGGGAAGCTTTCTTT.